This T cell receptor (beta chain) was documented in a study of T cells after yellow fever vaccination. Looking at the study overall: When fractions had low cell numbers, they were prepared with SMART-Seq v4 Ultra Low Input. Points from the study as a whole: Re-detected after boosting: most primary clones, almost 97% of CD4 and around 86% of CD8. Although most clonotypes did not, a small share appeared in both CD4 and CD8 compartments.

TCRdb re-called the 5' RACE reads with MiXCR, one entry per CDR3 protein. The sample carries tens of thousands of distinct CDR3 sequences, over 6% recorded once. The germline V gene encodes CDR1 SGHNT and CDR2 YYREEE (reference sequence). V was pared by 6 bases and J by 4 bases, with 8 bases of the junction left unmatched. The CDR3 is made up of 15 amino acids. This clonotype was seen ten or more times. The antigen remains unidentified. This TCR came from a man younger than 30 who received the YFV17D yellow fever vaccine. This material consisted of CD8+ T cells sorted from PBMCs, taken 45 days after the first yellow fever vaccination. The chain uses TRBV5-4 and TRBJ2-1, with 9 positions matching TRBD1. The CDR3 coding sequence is TGTGCCAGCAAACCGTGGGACAGGGCTTACAATGAGCAGTTCTTC. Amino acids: CASKPWDRAYNEQFF.